Presented here are 31 T cell receptor beta chains from one specimen sequenced in a study of blood T cell repertoires in COVID-19. Generated by immunoSEQ multiplex PCR, the TCRdb table keeps only in-frame clones and is missing some. The table records 270,000 or so clones, over 80% of them present only once. Sequenced material: PBMCs or T cells enriched from blood (not recorded which). All receptors come from a woman between 25 and 40 years old with acute COVID-19.

This clone was recorded only once. V is TRBV30 and J is TRBJ1-1; D remains unclear. The V gene lost 7 bases and the J gene lost 0 bases, with 6 bases spanning the gap. This CDR3 contains 11 residues. Germline CDR1 reads GTSNPN; CDR2 reads SVGIG (reference sequence). The CDR3: CAFHMNTEAFF. For the CDR3, the DNA is TGTGCCTTTCACATGAACACTGAAGCTTTCTTT. The full variable domain, its missing parts supplied by reference TRBV30 and TRBJ1-1, is SQTIHQWPATLVQPVGSPLSLECTVEGTSNPNLYWYRQAAGRGLQLLFYSVGIGQISSEVPQNLSASRPQDRQFILSSKKLLLSDSGFYLCAFHMNTEAFFGQGTRLTVV.

The chain carries TRBV10-3 and TRBJ1-2; D perhaps matches TRBD1 (5 bases). CDR1 and CDR2 (germline): ENHRY, SYGVKD. This CDR3 spans 15 amino acids. Deletions cut 0 bases from V and 8 bases from J, with 16 bases between. CDR3 nucleotides: TGTGCCATCAGTGAGTCGGGGCAGGGAATAAAAGGCTACACCTTC. This codes for CAISESGQGIKGYTF.

The chain couples TRBV13 to TRBJ2-7; a possible D gene is TRBD1 (6 bases). V was shortened by 1 base and J by 3 bases, with 16 bases between the two germline ends. From germline, CDR1 is PRHDT and CDR2 FYEKMQ (reference sequence). This CDR3 is built from 16 residues. The CDR3 sequence is CASSLAAAGRGYEQYF. The CDR3 nucleotides are TGTGCCAGCAGCTTAGCCGCGGCGGGCAGGGGCTACGAGCAGTACTTC.

The genes are TRBV11-2 and TRBJ2-7; TRBD1 aligns across 10 bases. Germline loops: CDR1 SGHAT, CDR2 FQNNGV. The CDR3 contains 17 residues. With 4 bases clipped from V and 4 bases from J, the junction kept 13 bases outside the gene matches. The CDR3: CASSSLLRDRGGYEQYF. DNA for the CDR3: TGTGCCAGCAGCTCCCTCCTCCGGGACAGGGGAGGGTACGAGCAGTACTTC.

The chain joins TRBV30 to TRBJ1-3; maybe TRBD1 (5 bases). The CDR3 runs to 13 residues. Trimming removed 1 base at V and 3 bases at J, with 7 bases between. Germline-derived CDR1 and CDR2 are GTSNPN and SVGIG (reference sequence). This CDR3 reads CAWSGGVGNTIYF. The DNA for the CDR3 is TGTGCCTGGAGTGGGGGGGTTGGAAACACCATATATTTT.

This chain connects TRBV15 to TRBJ2-1; 9 positions agree with TRBD2. The CDR3 is 15 amino acids. With 3 bases clipped from V and 0 bases from J, the junction kept 0 bases outside the gene matches. Germline V gene sequence: CDR1 LNHNV, CDR2 YYDKDF (reference sequence). As DNA, the CDR3 is TGTGCCACCAGCAGTAGCGGGAGCTCCTACAATGAGCAGTTCTTC. Protein sequence: CATSSSGSSYNEQFF.

The chain carries TRBV2 and TRBJ1-1; TRBD1 matches 8 bases. The CDR3 consists of 14 residues. The trim removed 3 bases at V and 4 bases at J, leaving 4 bases unmatched. The V gene's germline CDR1 is SNHLY and CDR2 FYNNEI. CDR3 DNA sequence: TGTGCCAGCAGTGATGGACAGGGACCCACTGAAGCTTTCTTT. Its translation is CASSDGQGPTEAFF.

V usage is TRBV23-1 and J usage is TRBJ2-7; 11 nucleotides line up with TRBD2. Being an ORF, TRBV23-1 has a function that is uncertain. V was clipped by 2 bases and J by 2 bases; unmatched bases: 8. This CDR3 region has 17 residues. The CDR3 loop reads CASSQARSGRAPYEQYF. The CDR3 nucleotides read TGCGCCAGCAGTCAAGCCCGTAGCGGGAGGGCCCCCTACGAGCAGTACTTC.

There are a few counts of this clone. CDR3 in amino acids: CASSGGSSPLHF. CDR3 bases: TGTGCCAGCAGCGGAGGGAGTTCACCCCTCCACTTT. The J gene is TRBJ1-6, the V gene TRBV5-8; D gene uncertain. CDR1 is SGHTS, CDR2 YDEGEE, per germline. This CDR3 spans 12 amino acids. With 4 bases removed from V and 9 bases from J, the gap between germline ends came to 8 bases.

The chain uses TRBV7-9 and TRBJ2-7, with D perhaps matching TRBD2 (5 bases). The V gene's germline CDR1 is SEHNR and CDR2 FQNEAQ (reference sequence). The CDR3 contains 18 residues. Trimming took off 1 base at V and 3 bases at J, with 22 bases between the two ends. The CDR3 DNA sequence: TGTGCCAGCAGCTTAGTTTACAGACTAAGTAAGCAGAACTACGAGCAGTACTTC. Its protein is CASSLVYRLSKQNYEQYF.

V and J are TRBV5-4 and TRBJ2-1; 9 bases map to TRBD2. The J segment lost 2 bases and the V segment lost 4 bases, leaving 7 bases of the junction unmatched. CDR1 is SGHNT and CDR2 is YYREEE in the germline V gene (reference sequence). This CDR3 comprises 16 residues. The CDR3 reads CASSKAERGAYNEQFF. The CDR3 nucleotides read TGTGCCAGCAGCAAAGCGGAGCGGGGGGCCTACAATGAGCAGTTCTTC.

CDR3 region: CASTKGTGELFF. The CDR3 DNA is TGTGCCAGCACCAAGGGGACCGGGGAGCTGTTTTTT. The chain recombines TRBV27 with TRBJ2-2; TRBD1 is a possible D gene (5 bases). CDR1 is MNHEY, CDR2 SMNVEV, per germline (reference sequence). The CDR3 spans 12 residues. The V end lost 7 bases, the J end lost 5 bases, and 8 bases lay between the germline ends.

V and J are TRBV5-1 and TRBJ2-2; TRBD1 matches 7 bases. The V gene's germline CDR1 is SGHRS and CDR2 YFSETQ. Losses at the gene ends were 4 bases for V and 1 base for J; bases not matched to a gene: 10. The CDR3 runs to 17 residues. The CDR3 nucleotides are TGCGCCAGCAGCCCTACTTCACAGGGGTGGAACACCGGGGAGCTGTTTTTT. Translating it yields CASSPTSQGWNTGELFF.

This chain uses TRBV29-1 with TRBJ2-3, with a possible D match to TRBD2 (5 bases). This CDR3 region has 16 residues. Germline values: CDR1 SQVTM, CDR2 ANQGSEA. V dropped 1 base and J dropped 1 base, with 15 bases sitting between them. CDR3 loop: CSVEVGFREGTDTQYF. CDR3 nucleotide sequence: TGCAGCGTTGAAGTCGGGTTTCGGGAAGGCACAGATACGCAGTATTTT.

CDR3 DNA: TGTGCCAGCAGCGTAGGGTCGGGCTATGGCTACACCTTC. Translating it yields CASSVGSGYGYTF. V and J are TRBV9 and TRBJ1-2; D is unresolved. V was shortened by 0 bases and J by 4 bases, with 7 bases between the two germline ends. The CDR3 spans 13 residues. Per the germline V gene, CDR1 is SGDLS and CDR2 is YYNGEE. Together with reference TRBV9 and TRBJ1-2, the CDR3 gives the full variable domain: DSGVTQTPKHLITATGQRVTLRCSPRSGDLSVYWYQQSLDQGLQFLIQYYNGEERAKGNILERFSAQQFPDLHSELNLSSLELGDSALYFCASSVGSGYGYTFGSGTRLTVV.

V gene TRBV23-1 combines with J gene TRBJ1-1, with 7 bases identical to TRBD1. TRBV23-1 is treated as an ORF (open reading frame) with a function not yet certain. The ends lost 2 bases at V and 4 bases at J; junction bases unmatched: 22. The CDR3 has 20 residues. CDR3 nucleotide sequence: TGCGCCAGCAGTCAAAGATTCCGGGGACAGTCTTTGTTGTTTGGCACTGAAGCTTTCTTT. This gives the protein CASSQRFRGQSLLFGTEAFF.

The chain links TRBV6-2 or TRBV6-3 to TRBJ1-1; tentatively, D is TRBD1 (5 bases). The germline gives CDR1 MNHEY, CDR2 SVGEGT. This CDR3 contains 11 residues. The V gene lost 5 bases and the J gene lost 11 bases, with 12 bases spanning the gap. The CDR3 spells CASSAGPGAFF. CDR3 sequence (DNA): TGTGCCAGCAGTGCCGGGCCAGGGGCTTTCTTT.

This chain joins TRBV28 and TRBJ1-5, with 7 bases aligning to TRBD1. Trimming removed 8 bases from V and 11 bases from J; junction bases left unmatched: 15. This CDR3 is 14 amino acids long. Germline V lookup: CDR1 MDHEN, CDR2 SYDVKM. CDR3 nucleotide sequence: TGTGCCAGCTTTCCGACAGGGAAGGATCGGGCCCAGCATTTT. It translates to CASFPTGKDRAQHF.

The chain has TRBV7-6 and TRBJ2-3, with unresolved D. In germline, CDR1 is SGHVS, CDR2 FNYEAQ. The V end was cut by 2 bases, the J end by 1 base, with 7 bases between. The CDR3 consists of 14 residues. The CDR3 region is CASSLTQGTDTQYF. CDR3 DNA: TGTGCCAGCAGCTTAACGCAGGGCACAGATACGCAGTATTTT.

V and J are TRBV27 and TRBJ2-7; TRBD1 matches at 9 bases. The V gene's germline CDR1 is MNHEY and CDR2 SMNVEV (reference sequence). With 6 bases clipped from V and 3 bases from J, the junction kept 9 bases outside the gene matches. The CDR3 consists of 15 residues. DNA for the CDR3: TGTGCCAGCAGCTACTCCGGGACAGGGTTCTACGAGCAGTACTTC. Residues: CASSYSGTGFYEQYF.

This chain links TRBV6-4 with TRBJ2-7; TRBD2 aligns across 13 bases. With V trimmed by 3 bases and J by 4 bases, 3 bases remained unmatched. This CDR3 has 15 amino acids. Per the germline V gene, CDR1 is MRHNA and CDR2 is SNTAGT. DNA of the CDR3: TGTGCCAGCAGTGAAGGACTAGCGGGAGTTTACGAGCAGTACTTC. Protein: CASSEGLAGVYEQYF.

The rearrangement joins TRBV3-1 (or the pseudogene TRBV3-2) to TRBJ2-2; TRBD1 is a possible D gene (6 bases). The CDR3 is made up of 13 amino acids. Trimming left V 6 bases short and J 3 bases short, with 8 bases between. Germline values: CDR1 LGHDT, CDR2 YNNKEL (reference sequence). CDR3 protein: CASRDSDTGELFF. CDR3 bases: TGTGCCAGCAGGGACAGCGACACCGGGGAGCTGTTTTTT.

The chain employs TRBV18 and TRBJ1-4; TRBD1 matches at 7 bases. The CDR3 runs 14 residues. From germline, CDR1 is KGHSH and CDR2 LQKENI. The junction had 3 bases not matched to a gene; V was cut back by 3 bases and J by 5 bases. The DNA of the CDR3 is TGTGCCAGCTCACCGGGACAGCCCAATGAAAAACTGTTTTTT. Amino acid sequence: CASSPGQPNEKLFF.

Worth noting for this clone: Different DNA sequences within this sample yield the same CDR3. This chain joins TRBV3-1 (or the pseudogene TRBV3-2) and TRBJ2-7; 8 bases are a match to TRBD2. Per germline, CDR1 LGHDT and CDR2 YNNKEL (reference sequence). This CDR3 has 13 residues. J was trimmed by 2 bases and V by 4 bases; bases with no gene match: 1. CDR3 protein: CASSRAGAYEQYF. The CDR3, as DNA: TGTGCCAGCAGCCGAGCGGGAGCCTACGAGCAGTACTTC.

This clone was picked up one time. The CDR3 is CAWSASGSLNEQYF. CDR3 nucleotides: TGTGCCTGGAGTGCCAGCGGGAGCTTGAACGAGCAGTACTTC. This rearrangement joins TRBV30 to TRBJ2-7; TRBD2 matches 8 bases. The CDR3 has 14 amino acids. The germline V gene encodes CDR1 GTSNPN and CDR2 SVGIG (reference sequence). After removal of 1 base from V and 5 bases from J, the junction contained 7 bases not matched to a gene.

The chain employs TRBV7-9 and TRBJ1-2, with 8 bases fitting TRBD1. V was clipped by 4 bases and J by 2 bases; unmatched bases: 6. Germline loops: CDR1 SEHNR, CDR2 FQNEAQ (reference sequence). The CDR3 covers 15 residues. The CDR3 nucleotides are TGTGCCAGCAGCTCGACGGACAGGGAAAACTATGGCTACACCTTC. Translation: CASSSTDRENYGYTF.

This chain links TRBV30 with TRBJ2-5; no clear D gene. The CDR3 is 12 residues long. Trimming stripped 4 bases from V and 3 bases from J, with 9 bases between. The germline gives CDR1 GTSNPN, CDR2 SVGIG (reference sequence). The CDR3 DNA reads as TGTGCCTGGACTGAGCAAAAAGAGACCCAGTACTTC. This sequence encodes CAWTEQKETQYF.

The rearrangement joins TRBV5-1 to TRBJ2-1; D is uncertain. Trimming shortened V by 5 bases and J by 7 bases, and 10 bases separated the two germline ends. Germline loops: CDR1 SGHRS, CDR2 YFSETQ. This CDR3 spans 12 amino acids. The CDR3 spells CASRESENEQFF. DNA for the CDR3: TGCGCCAGCAGGGAGAGCGAGAATGAGCAGTTCTTC.

This clone was detected a few times. This chain connects TRBV5-1 to TRBJ2-2; D perhaps matches TRBD2 (6 bases). Germline CDR1 SGHRS, CDR2 YFSETQ. CDR3 length: 15 amino acids. Trimming shortened V by 4 bases and J by 0 bases, and 10 bases separated the two germline ends. CDR3 sequence (DNA): TGCGCCAGCAGCGGCGGGACTGCGAACACCGGGGAGCTGTTTTTT. Amino acid sequence: CASSGGTANTGELFF.

The J gene is TRBJ1-1, the V gene TRBV28; 9 bases line up with TRBD1. The CDR3 runs to 15 residues. Germline CDR1 is MDHEN and CDR2 is SYDVKM. V was clipped by 7 bases and J by 6 bases; unmatched bases: 12. CDR3 sequence: CASMPRGDRAAEAFF. CDR3 in DNA: TGTGCCAGCATGCCACGGGGGGACAGGGCGGCTGAAGCTTTCTTT.

The chain employs TRBV27 and TRBJ1-5, with D perhaps matching TRBD1 (6 bases). The V gene's germline CDR1 is MNHEY and CDR2 SMNVEV (reference sequence). Trimming shortened V by 8 bases and J by 1 base, and 21 bases separated the two germline ends. The CDR3 length is 17 residues. CDR3: CASEEEDIQGSNQPQHF. The CDR3 region has the DNA TGTGCCAGCGAGGAGGAAGATATTCAGGGGAGCAATCAGCCCCAGCATTTT.